The 15 T cell receptor beta chains below come from one sample, sequenced in a study of shared clonotypes between healthy human individuals. Using immunoSEQ multiplex PCR, the repertoire was profiled, and TCRdb retains in-frame clones only, with some absent. Of about half a million clones in the sample, 79% were seen once. The sequenced sample was PBMCs. These receptors were obtained from a middle-aged woman in good health. Some clones in this sample may be carry-over from other donors' samples.

The chain joins TRBV28 to TRBJ1-2; 8 bases line up with TRBD1. This CDR3 has 13 amino acids. In germline, CDR1 is MDHEN, CDR2 SYDVKM. V trimming: 6 bases; J trimming: 7 bases; junction bases outside the gene matches: 7. CDR3 sequence: CASSNRGNGGYTF. As DNA, the CDR3 is TGTGCCAGCAGCAACAGGGGGAACGGTGGCTACACCTTC.

The V call is TRBV7-9, the J call TRBJ2-2, with D hard to call. Looked up from germline, CDR1 is SEHNR and CDR2 is FQNEAQ (reference sequence). V gave up 7 bases and J gave up 6 bases, with 15 bases separating them. This CDR3 has 14 residues. CDR3 bases: TGTGCCAGCAAGAACGCACTCCTTGCCGGGGAGCTGTTTTTT. It encodes CASKNALLAGELFF.

The chain uses TRBV2 and TRBJ2-5, with D maybe TRBD1 (5 bases). CDR1 is SNHLY, CDR2 FYNNEI, per germline. The CDR3 contains 11 residues. V lost 6 bases and J lost 3, with 5 bases in between. DNA of the CDR3: TGTGCCAGCAGACAGGAAGAGACCCAGTACTTC. Translation gives CASRQEETQYF.

V gene TRBV30 combines with J gene TRBJ1-1, with TRBD1 as a possible D gene (6 bases). CDR1 GTSNPN and CDR2 SVGIG come from the germline V gene (reference sequence). V was cut by 3 bases and J by 1 base, with 9 bases left in between. This CDR3 region has 13 residues. CDR3 DNA sequence: TGTGCCTGGAGGGGGGGCAGGAACACTGAAGCTTTCTTT. It specifies CAWRGGRNTEAFF.

V usage is TRBV11-2 and J usage is TRBJ2-1; 7 nucleotides align to TRBD1. V was clipped by 0 bases and J by 3 bases; unmatched bases: 8. Germline CDR1 is SGHAT and CDR2 is FQNNGV. This CDR3 is 17 amino acids long. CDR3 nucleotide sequence: TGTGCCAGCAGCTTAGATCCCACCGGGACAGTCTACAATGAGCAGTTCTTC. Translation: CASSLDPTGTVYNEQFF.

The chain couples TRBV30 to TRBJ2-5; the D is unclear. CDR3 length equals 14 residues. Germline CDR1 GTSNPN, CDR2 SVGIG (reference sequence). The germline V and J ends were trimmed by 3 bases and 4 bases, with 15 bases remaining between them. This CDR3 is CAWSLGWVRETQYF. Written as DNA, the CDR3 is TGTGCCTGGAGCCTAGGGTGGGTGCGAGAGACCCAGTACTTC.

V and J are TRBV7-2 and TRBJ2-1, with D perhaps matching TRBD2 (6 bases). CDR3 length: 17 amino acids. Trimming pared 5 bases from V and 0 bases from J, leaving 17 bases between. Germline V gives CDR1 SGHTA, CDR2 FQGNSA. DNA of the CDR3: TGTGCCAGCAGCCCCCGGGACTCCCCAAGCTCCTACAATGAGCAGTTCTTC. Protein sequence: CASSPRDSPSSYNEQFF.

This sequence joins TRBV30 and TRBJ2-7; D not certain. CDR1 GTSNPN and CDR2 SVGIG come from the germline V gene (reference sequence). CDR3 length equals 11 residues. Between the trimmed V and J ends, which lost 0 bases and 6 bases, there was a span of 6 bases. CDR3: CAWSVSFEQYF. In DNA form, the CDR3 reads TGTGCCTGGAGTGTAAGTTTCGAGCAGTACTTC.

J is TRBJ2-4 and V is TRBV7-9, with a possible D match to TRBD2 (5 bases). CDR3 length: 17 residues. CDR1 and CDR2 from the germline V gene are SEHNR and FQNEAQ (reference sequence). V lost 5 bases to trimming and J lost 3 bases, with 20 bases between them. CDR3 DNA: TGTGCCAGCAGCGGCGGACTCCCCGGAGGTATCAAAAACATTCAGTACTTC. The encoded protein is CASSGGLPGGIKNIQYF.

The J gene is TRBJ2-3, the V gene TRBV4-1; 8 nucleotides match TRBD2. The CDR3 spans 17 residues. Losses at the gene ends were 3 bases for V and 1 base for J; bases not matched to a gene: 9. The germline gives CDR1 MGHRA, CDR2 YSYEKL. CDR3 DNA: TGCGCCAGCAGCCATCATAGAGCGGGAGCGGGCACAGATACGCAGTATTTT. Its translation: CASSHHRAGAGTDTQYF.

This clone was found a few times. The chain is built from TRBV19 and TRBJ1-5, with unresolved D. The V end lost 1 base, the J end lost 1 base, and 14 bases lay between the germline ends. Germline assignment: CDR1 LNHDA and CDR2 SQIVND (reference sequence). The CDR3 extends over 17 amino acids. CDR3 in amino acids: CASSIGVFSRSNQPQHF. Written as DNA, the CDR3 is TGTGCCAGTAGTATAGGAGTGTTCAGCCGGAGCAATCAGCCCCAGCATTTT.

This clone was observed at least ten times. V and J are TRBV27 and TRBJ1-5; no firm D call. Germline V gene data show CDR1 as MNHEY and CDR2 as SMNVEV (reference sequence). V dropped 6 bases and J dropped 4 bases, with 10 bases sitting between them. The CDR3 consists of 13 residues. The CDR3 region is CASRELGNQPQHF. The CDR3 nucleotides read TGTGCCAGCAGGGAGTTGGGGAATCAGCCCCAGCATTTT.

In the case of this clone: This may stem from a read error, because a much larger clone lies one nucleotide away. Other nucleotide sequences in the sample specify the same CDR3. Here the CDR3 reads CASSSPSTDTQYF. CDR3 nucleotides: TGTGCCAGCAGCTCGCCTAGCACAGATACGCAGTATTTT. The chain recombines TRBV5-4 with TRBJ2-3; no definite D call. Germline V gives CDR1 SGHNT, CDR2 YYREEE (reference sequence). The CDR3 length is 13 residues. Trimming pared 3 bases from V and 0 bases from J, leaving 5 bases between.

The chain is built from TRBV29-1 and TRBJ1-1; D is undetermined. The CDR3 extends over 16 amino acids. Per germline, CDR1 SQVTM and CDR2 ANQGSEA. With 6 bases removed from V and 2 bases from J, the gap between germline ends came to 22 bases. The CDR3 coding sequence is TGCAGCGTCGGTAGGTGGGTAATACCGAACAACACTGAAGCTTTCTTT. As protein: CSVGRWVIPNNTEAFF.

The V call is TRBV27, the J call TRBJ1-2, with 7 bases matching TRBD1. The CDR3 is 13 amino acids. The V segment lost 2 bases and the J segment 7 bases; nucleotides outside the gene matches: 4. Germline CDR1 is MNHEY and CDR2 is SMNVEV (reference sequence). CDR3 in DNA: TGTGCCAGCAGTTTAGGCACAGGGGTTGGCTACACCTTC. This gives the protein CASSLGTGVGYTF.